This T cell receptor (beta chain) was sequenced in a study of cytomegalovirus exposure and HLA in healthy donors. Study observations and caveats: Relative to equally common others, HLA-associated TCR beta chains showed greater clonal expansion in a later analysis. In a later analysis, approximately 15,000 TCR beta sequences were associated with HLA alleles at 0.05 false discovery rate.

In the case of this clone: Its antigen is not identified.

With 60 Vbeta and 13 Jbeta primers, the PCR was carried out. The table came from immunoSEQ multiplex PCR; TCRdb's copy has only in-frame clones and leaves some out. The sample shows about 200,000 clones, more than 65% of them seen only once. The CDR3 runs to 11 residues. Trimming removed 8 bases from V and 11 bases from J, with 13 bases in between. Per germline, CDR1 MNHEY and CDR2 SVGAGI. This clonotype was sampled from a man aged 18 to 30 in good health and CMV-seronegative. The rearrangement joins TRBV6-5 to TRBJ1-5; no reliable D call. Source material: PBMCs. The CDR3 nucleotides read TGTGCCAGCGAAACGGGGTTGGCCCAGCATTTT. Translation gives CASETGLAQHF.